The clone carrying this T cell receptor (beta chain) was picked up a small number of times. Its target is not known. V dropped 2 bases and J dropped 0 bases, with 11 bases sitting between them. CDR1 and CDR2 from the germline V gene are MNHNS and SASEGT. This CDR3 spans 15 amino acids. The data derive from a study of T cell responses to AZD1222 COVID-19 vaccine. TCRdb's copy holds only in-frame clones and misses some; the assay was immunoSEQ multiplex PCR. The data show 90,000 to 120,000 clones, about 82% seen once. Study-level points and caveats: Clonal diversity was possibly underestimated; the donors were predominantly white British and more often female. Compared with day 0, the breadth and depth of the Spike-specific TCR repertoire rose significantly after two doses of AZD1222. Reportedly, close to half of spike-specific TCRs are directed against unmutated variant regions.

The starting material was peripheral blood, obtained on day 0 of AZD1222 vaccination. The receptor comes from an adult in good health. The chain combines TRBV6-1 with TRBJ2-7; possibly TRBD1 for D (5 bases). The CDR3 is CASSELAGPSYEQYF. The CDR3 DNA is TGTGCCAGCAGTGAATTGGCAGGGCCCTCCTACGAGCAGTACTTC.